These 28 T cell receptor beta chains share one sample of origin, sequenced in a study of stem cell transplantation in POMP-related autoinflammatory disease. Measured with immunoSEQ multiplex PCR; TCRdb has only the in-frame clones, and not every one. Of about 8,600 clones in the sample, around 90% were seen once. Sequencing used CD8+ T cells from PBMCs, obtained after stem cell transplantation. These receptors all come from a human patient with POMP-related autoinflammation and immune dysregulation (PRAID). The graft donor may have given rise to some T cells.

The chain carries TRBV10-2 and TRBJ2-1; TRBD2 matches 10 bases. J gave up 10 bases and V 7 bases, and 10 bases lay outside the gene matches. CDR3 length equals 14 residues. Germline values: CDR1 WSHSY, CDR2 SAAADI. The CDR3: CASNSGLANGEQFF. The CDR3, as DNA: TGCGCCAGCAATTCGGGACTAGCGAATGGCGAGCAGTTCTTC.

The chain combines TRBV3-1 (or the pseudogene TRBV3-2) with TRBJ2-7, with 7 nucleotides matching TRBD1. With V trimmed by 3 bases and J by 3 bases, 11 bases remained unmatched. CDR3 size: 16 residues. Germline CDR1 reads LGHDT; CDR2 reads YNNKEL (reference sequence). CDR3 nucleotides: TGTGCCAGCAGCCACATACCGGGACAGAATATCTACGAGCAGTACTTC. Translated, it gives CASSHIPGQNIYEQYF.

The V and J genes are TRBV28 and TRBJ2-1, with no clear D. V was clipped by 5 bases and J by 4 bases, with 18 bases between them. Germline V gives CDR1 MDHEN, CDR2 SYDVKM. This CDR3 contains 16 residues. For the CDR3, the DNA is TGTGCCAGCAGTCCCGATGAGTTGACAATTTACAATGAGCAGTTCTTC. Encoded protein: CASSPDELTIYNEQFF.

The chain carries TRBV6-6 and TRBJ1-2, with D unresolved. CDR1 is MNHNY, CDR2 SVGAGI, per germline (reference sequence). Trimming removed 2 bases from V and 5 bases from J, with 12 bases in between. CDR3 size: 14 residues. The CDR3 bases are TGTGCCAGCAGTTACGGTGAAATAGTGTATGGCTACACCTTC. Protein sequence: CASSYGEIVYGYTF.

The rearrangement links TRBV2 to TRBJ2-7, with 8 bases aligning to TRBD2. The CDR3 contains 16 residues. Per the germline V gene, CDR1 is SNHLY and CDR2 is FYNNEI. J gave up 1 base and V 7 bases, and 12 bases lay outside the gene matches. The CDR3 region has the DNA TGTGCCAGCAAGGGAGAAGCGGGAGCCTCATCCTACGAGCAGTACTTC. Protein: CASKGEAGASSYEQYF.

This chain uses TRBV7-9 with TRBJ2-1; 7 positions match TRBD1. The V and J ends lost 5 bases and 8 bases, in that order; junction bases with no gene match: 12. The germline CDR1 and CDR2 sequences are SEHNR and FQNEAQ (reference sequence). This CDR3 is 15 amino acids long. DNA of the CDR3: TGTGCCAGCAGCCCGGGAAACAGGGGCCTCGATGAGCAGTTCTTC. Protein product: CASSPGNRGLDEQFF.

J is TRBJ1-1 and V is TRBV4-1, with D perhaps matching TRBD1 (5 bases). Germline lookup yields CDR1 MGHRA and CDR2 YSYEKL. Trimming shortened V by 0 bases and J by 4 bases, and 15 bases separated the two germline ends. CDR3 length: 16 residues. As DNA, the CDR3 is TGCGCCAGCAGCCAAGATGATGTGGGGGGTAGCACTGAAGCTTTCTTT. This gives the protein CASSQDDVGGSTEAFF.

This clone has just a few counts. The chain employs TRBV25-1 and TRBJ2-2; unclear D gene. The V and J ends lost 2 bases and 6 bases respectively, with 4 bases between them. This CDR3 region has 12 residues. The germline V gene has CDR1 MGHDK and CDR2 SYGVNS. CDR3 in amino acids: CASSEASGELFF. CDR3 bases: TGTGCCAGCAGTGAAGCGTCCGGGGAGCTGTTTTTT.

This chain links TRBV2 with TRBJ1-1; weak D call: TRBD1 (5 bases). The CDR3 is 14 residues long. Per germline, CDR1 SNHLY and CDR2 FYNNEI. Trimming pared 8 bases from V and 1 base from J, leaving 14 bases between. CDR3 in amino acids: CASGAAGQNTEAFF. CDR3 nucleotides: TGTGCCAGCGGGGCCGCTGGACAGAACACTGAAGCTTTCTTT. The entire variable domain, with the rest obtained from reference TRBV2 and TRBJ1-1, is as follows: EPEVTQTPSHQVTQMGQEVILRCVPISNHLYFYWYRQILGQKVEFLVSFYNNEISEKSEIFDDQFSVERPDGSNFTLKIRSTKLEDSAMYFCASGAAGQNTEAFFGQGTRLTVV.

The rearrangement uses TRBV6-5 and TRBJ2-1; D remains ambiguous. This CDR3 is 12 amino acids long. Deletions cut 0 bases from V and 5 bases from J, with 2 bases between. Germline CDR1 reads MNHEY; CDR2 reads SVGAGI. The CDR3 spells CASSYSNNEQFF. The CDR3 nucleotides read TGTGCCAGCAGTTACTCAAACAATGAGCAGTTCTTC.

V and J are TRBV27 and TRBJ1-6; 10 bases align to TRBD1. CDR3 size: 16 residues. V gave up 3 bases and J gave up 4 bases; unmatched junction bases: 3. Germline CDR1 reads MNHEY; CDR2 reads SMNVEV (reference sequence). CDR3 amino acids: CASSLTGGKYNSPLHF. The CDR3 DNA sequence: TGTGCCAGCAGTTTGACAGGGGGCAAATATAATTCACCCCTCCACTTT.

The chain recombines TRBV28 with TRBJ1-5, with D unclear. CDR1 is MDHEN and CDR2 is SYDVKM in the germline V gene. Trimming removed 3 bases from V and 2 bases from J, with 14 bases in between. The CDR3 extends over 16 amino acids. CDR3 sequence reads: CASSFRKMAGNQPQHF. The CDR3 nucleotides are TGTGCCAGCAGTTTCCGTAAGATGGCGGGCAATCAGCCCCAGCATTTT.

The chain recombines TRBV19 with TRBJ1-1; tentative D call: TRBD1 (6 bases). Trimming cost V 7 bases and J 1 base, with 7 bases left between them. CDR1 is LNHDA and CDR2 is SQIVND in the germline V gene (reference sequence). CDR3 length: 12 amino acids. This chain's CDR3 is CASKQGNTEAFF. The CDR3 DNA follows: TGTGCCAGTAAACAGGGGAACACTGAAGCTTTCTTT.

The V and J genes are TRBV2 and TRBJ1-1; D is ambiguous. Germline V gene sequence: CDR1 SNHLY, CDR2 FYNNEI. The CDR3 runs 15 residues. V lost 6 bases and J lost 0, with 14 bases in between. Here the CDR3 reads CASRAPRLVNTEAFF. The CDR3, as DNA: TGTGCCAGCAGAGCGCCCAGACTCGTGAACACTGAAGCTTTCTTT.

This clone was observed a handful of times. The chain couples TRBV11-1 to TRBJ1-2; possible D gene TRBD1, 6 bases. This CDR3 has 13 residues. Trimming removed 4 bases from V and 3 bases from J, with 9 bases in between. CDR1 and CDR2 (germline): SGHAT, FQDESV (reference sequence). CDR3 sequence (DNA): TGTGCCAGCAGCTCAGGACAGTACTATGGCTACACCTTC. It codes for CASSSGQYYGYTF.

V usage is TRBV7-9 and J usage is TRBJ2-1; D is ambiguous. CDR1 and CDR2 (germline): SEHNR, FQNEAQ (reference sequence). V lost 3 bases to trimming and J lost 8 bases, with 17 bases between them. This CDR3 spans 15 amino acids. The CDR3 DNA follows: TGTGCCAGCAGCTTTTACAGCCGTCTGGTGGATGAGCAGTTCTTC. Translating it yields CASSFYSRLVDEQFF.

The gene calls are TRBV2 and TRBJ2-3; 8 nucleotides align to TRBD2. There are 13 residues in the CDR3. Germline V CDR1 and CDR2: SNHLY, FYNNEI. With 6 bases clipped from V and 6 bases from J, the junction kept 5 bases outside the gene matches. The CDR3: CASSPRLADTQYF. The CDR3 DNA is TGTGCCAGCAGCCCCAGACTAGCGGATACGCAGTATTTT.

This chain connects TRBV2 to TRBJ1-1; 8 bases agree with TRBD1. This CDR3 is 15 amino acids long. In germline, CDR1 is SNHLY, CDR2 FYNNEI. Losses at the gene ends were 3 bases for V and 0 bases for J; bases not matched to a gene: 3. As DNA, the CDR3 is TGTGCCAGCAGTGAGGACAGGGCCGTGAACACTGAAGCTTTCTTT. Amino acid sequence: CASSEDRAVNTEAFF.

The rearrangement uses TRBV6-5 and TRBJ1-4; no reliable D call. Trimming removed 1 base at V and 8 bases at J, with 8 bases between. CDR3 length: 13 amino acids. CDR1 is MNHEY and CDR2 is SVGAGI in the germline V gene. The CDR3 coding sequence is TGTGCCAGCAGTTACTACGGTGAAGAAAAACTGTTTTTT. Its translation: CASSYYGEEKLFF.

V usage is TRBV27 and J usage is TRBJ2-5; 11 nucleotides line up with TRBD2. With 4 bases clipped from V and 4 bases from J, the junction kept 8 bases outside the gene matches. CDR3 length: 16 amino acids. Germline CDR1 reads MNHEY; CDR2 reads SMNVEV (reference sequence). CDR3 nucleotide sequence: TGTGCCAGCAGTTCCAATAGCGGGGGGGCCCTAGAGACCCAGTACTTC. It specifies CASSSNSGGALETQYF.

CDR3 DNA sequence: TGTGCCAGCAGTAACTTAGGCCCTGGGGCCAACGTCCTGACTTTC. It specifies CASSNLGPGANVLTF. V gene TRBV6-5 combines with J gene TRBJ2-6, with D unresolved. This CDR3 region has 15 residues. Germline lookup yields CDR1 MNHEY and CDR2 SVGAGI. The V end was cut by 5 bases, the J end by 2 bases, with 10 bases between.

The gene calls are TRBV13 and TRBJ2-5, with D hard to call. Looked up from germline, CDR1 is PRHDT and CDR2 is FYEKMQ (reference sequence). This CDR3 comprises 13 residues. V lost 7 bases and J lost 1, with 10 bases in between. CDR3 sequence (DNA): TGTGCCAGCACAATCGGGTTCCAAGAGACCCAGTACTTC. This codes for CASTIGFQETQYF.

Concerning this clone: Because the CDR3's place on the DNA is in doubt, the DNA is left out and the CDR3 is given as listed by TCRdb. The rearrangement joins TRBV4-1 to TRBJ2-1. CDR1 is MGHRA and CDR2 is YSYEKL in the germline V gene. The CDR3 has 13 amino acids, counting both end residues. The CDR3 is CASSQDSVGDGIF.

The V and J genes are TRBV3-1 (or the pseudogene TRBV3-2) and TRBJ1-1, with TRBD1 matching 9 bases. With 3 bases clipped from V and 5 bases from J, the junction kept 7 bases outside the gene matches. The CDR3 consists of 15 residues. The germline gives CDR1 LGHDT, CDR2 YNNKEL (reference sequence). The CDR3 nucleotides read TGTGCCAGCAGCCATGCTGGACAGGGGACAACTGAAGCTTTCTTT. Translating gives CASSHAGQGTTEAFF.

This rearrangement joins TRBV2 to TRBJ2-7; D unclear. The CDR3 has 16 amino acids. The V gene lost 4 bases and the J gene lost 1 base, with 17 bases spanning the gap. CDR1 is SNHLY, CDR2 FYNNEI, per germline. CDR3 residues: CASSADKGFGSYEQYV. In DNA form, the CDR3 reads TGTGCCAGCAGTGCAGATAAGGGCTTTGGATCCTACGAGCAGTACGTC.

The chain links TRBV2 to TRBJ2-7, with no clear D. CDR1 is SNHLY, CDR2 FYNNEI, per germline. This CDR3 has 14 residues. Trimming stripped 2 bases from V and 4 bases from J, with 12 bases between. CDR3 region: CASSETESLYEQYF. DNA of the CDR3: TGTGCCAGCAGTGAAACAGAATCCCTTTACGAGCAGTACTTC.

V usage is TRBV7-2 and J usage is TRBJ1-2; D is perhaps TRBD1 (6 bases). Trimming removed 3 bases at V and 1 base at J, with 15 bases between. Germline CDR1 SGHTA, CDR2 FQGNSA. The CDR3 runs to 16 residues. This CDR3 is CASSFQQGPINYGYTF. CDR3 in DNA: TGTGCCAGCAGCTTCCAACAGGGCCCGATTAACTATGGCTACACCTTC. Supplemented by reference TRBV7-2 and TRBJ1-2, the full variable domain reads GAGVSQSPSNKVTEKGKDVELRCDPISGHTALYWYRQSLGQGLEFLIYFQGNSAPDKSGLPSDRFSAERTGGSVSTLTIQRTQQEDSAVYLCASSFQQGPINYGYTFGSGTRLTVV.

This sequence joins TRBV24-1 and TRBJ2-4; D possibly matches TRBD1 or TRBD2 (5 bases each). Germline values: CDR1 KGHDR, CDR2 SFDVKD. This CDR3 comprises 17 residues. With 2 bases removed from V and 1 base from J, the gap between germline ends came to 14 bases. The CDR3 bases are TGTGCCACCAGTGATTCCGGGACCGGGATGGCCAAAAACATTCAGTACTTC. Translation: CATSDSGTGMAKNIQYF.